A selection of T cell receptor beta chains follows, all from one sample in a study of blood T cell repertoires in COVID-19. Profiled with immunoSEQ multiplex PCR; TCRdb holds only in-frame clones, not every one. The data hold more than 110,000 clones, with around 90% observed a single time. The sequencing sample was made of peripheral blood. The receptor source for this set is a woman at least 80 years old with acute or convalescent COVID-19. Both conserved end residues are part of each CDR3. Each record gives: D gene, clone size, CDR3 length, V gene, J gene, CDR3 DNA, CDR3 protein. A D gene is named only where the DNA matches it firmly. Size is stated for part of the rows, as once, few or many counts, or as a class when the clone is expanded.

.	.	15	TRBV5-1	TRBJ2-2	TGCGCCAGCAGCTTGGTGGGGGCCAACACCGGGGAGCTGTTTTTT	CASSLVGANTGELFF
.	.	14	TRBV3-1/TRBV3-2	TRBJ1-1	TGTGCCAGCAGCCAATGGCAGGGATCCACTGAAGCTTTCTTT	CASSQWQGSTEAFF
TRBD2	.	17	TRBV5-1	TRBJ2-5	TGCGCCAGCAGCCCCGGGACTAGCGGGGGGTACCAAGAGACCCAGTACTTC	CASSPGTSGGYQETQYF
.	.	15	TRBV3-1/TRBV3-2	TRBJ1-1	TGTGCCAGCAGCCAAGTGAGGGCATGGTGGCCTGAAGCTTTCTTT	CASSQVRAWWPEAFF
TRBD2	.	16	TRBV29-1	TRBJ2-1	TGCAGCGTTGAACCGAGACTAGCGGGGGACCCCAATGAGCAGTTCTTC	CSVEPRLAGDPNEQFF
.	.	12	TRBV7-2	TRBJ2-3	TGTGCCAGCTCCCCGGGACTCGGAACGCAGTATTTT	CASSPGLGTQYF
TRBD2	.	15	TRBV7-9	TRBJ2-3	TGTGCCAGCAGCTTACCACTAGCGGGCACAGATACGCAGTATTTT	CASSLPLAGTDTQYF
.	.	14	TRBV5-1	TRBJ1-2	TGCGCCAGCAGTCTGAGTGGGGGGAACTATGGCTACACCTTC	CASSLSGGNYGYTF
.	.	12	TRBV2	TRBJ2-3	TGTGCCAGCAGTGACAGGGGTGATACGCAGTATTTT	CASSDRGDTQYF
.	.	15	TRBV7-3	TRBJ2-2	TGTGCCAGCAGCTCCAGACAGGGAGGCACCGGGGAGCTGTTTTTT	CASSSRQGGTGELFF
.	.	13	TRBV3-1/TRBV3-2	TRBJ2-3	TGTGCCAGCAGCCCCGGGGGCACAGATACGCAGTATTTT	CASSPGGTDTQYF
TRBD1	.	19	TRBV7-9	TRBJ1-2	TGTGCCAGCAGCCTCCCCGGACAGGCGGCCAGGGCACTCAACTATGGCTACACCTTC	CASSLPGQAARALNYGYTF
TRBD2	.	15	TRBV9	TRBJ2-2	TGTGCCAGCAGCGTAGAGGCGGGGGGGATCGGGGAGCTGTTTTTT	CASSVEAGGIGELFF
.	.	15	TRBV3-1/TRBV3-2	TRBJ1-4	TGTGCCAGCAGCCAAGATAACAGGTACCTTGAAAAACTGTTTTTT	CASSQDNRYLEKLFF
.	.	12	TRBV5-8	TRBJ1-4	TGTGCCAGCAGCCGGGTGAATGAAAAACTGTTTTTT	CASSRVNEKLFF
.	.	14	TRBV5-8	TRBJ1-5	TGTGCCAGCAGCTTGGGTCGGAGCAATCAGCCCCAGCATTTT	CASSLGRSNQPQHF
TRBD1	.	14	TRBV10-2	TRBJ1-2	TGCGCCAGCAGACCTACAGGACAGGACTATGGCTACACCTTC	CASRPTGQDYGYTF
.	.	14	TRBV7-3	TRBJ2-2	TGTGCCAGCAGCCCCTCGCCAGAAACCGGGGAGCTGTTTTTT	CASSPSPETGELFF
.	.	15	TRBV6-5	TRBJ1-2	TGTGCCAGCATGATGGAGACAGGATTCAACTATGGCTACACCTTC	CASMMETGFNYGYTF
TRBD1	.	14	TRBV3-1/TRBV3-2	TRBJ1-3	TGTGCCAGCAGCCAACAGGGGGCTGGAAACACCATATATTTT	CASSQQGAGNTIYF
TRBD2	.	14	TRBV29-1	TRBJ2-2	TGCAGCGTTTCTACGCGACTAGCAGCCGGGGAGCTGTTTTTT	CSVSTRLAAGELFF
.	.	14	TRBV6-5	TRBJ1-5	TGTGCCAGCAGGGGGCCTACCTTCCAGCAGCCCCAGCATTTT	CASRGPTFQQPQHF
.	.	15	TRBV7-2	TRBJ2-7	TGTGCCAGCAGCTTAGAGGGGGTAGGGCAGGACGAGCAGTACTTC	CASSLEGVGQDEQYF
.	.	13	TRBV2	TRBJ1-5	TGTGCCAGCAGCCTACAGGGAGGGTCGGCCCAGCATTTT	CASSLQGGSAQHF
.	few	13	TRBV7-9	TRBJ1-2	TGTGCCAGCAGCTTAGCAGGGGACTATGGCTACACCTTC	CASSLAGDYGYTF
.	.	16	TRBV4-3	TRBJ1-2	TGCGCCAGCAGCCAAGTGGTCGGAGGTCGGGGATATGGCTACACCTTC	CASSQVVGGRGYGYTF
.	.	14	TRBV4-1	TRBJ1-1	TGCGCCAGCAGCCGCCAGGGAGGAGGCACTGAAGCTTTCTTT	CASSRQGGGTEAFF
.	.	17	TRBV5-8	TRBJ1-5	TGTGCCAGCAGCTCCCCGGGTTACCGTAGCATTGATCAGCCCCAGCATTTT	CASSSPGYRSIDQPQHF
.	.	15	TRBV7-8	TRBJ2-1	TGTGCCAGCAGCCTACGGACAAGGGGTTACAATGAGCAGTTCTTC	CASSLRTRGYNEQFF
TRBD1	.	13	TRBV7-3	TRBJ1-1	TGTGCCAGCAGCTCTTTAGGACAGGGTGAAGCTTTCTTT	CASSSLGQGEAFF
TRBD1	.	16	TRBV4-1	TRBJ1-1	TGCGCCAGCAGCCAAGATGAGGGACAGGGGGCCCCTGAAGCTTTCTTT	CASSQDEGQGAPEAFF
TRBD1	.	16	TRBV19	TRBJ1-5	TGTGCCAGTAGTCCCCATACGACAGGGACGGGTCAGCCCCAGCATTTT	CASSPHTTGTGQPQHF
.	.	10	TRBV5-1	TRBJ2-5	TGCGCCAGCGGGGGGGAGACCCAGTACTTC	CASGGETQYF
TRBD1	.	15	TRBV25-1	TRBJ1-2	TGTGCCAGCAGTGTCCCCGGGACAGGGGGCTCTGGCTACACCTTC	CASSVPGTGGSGYTF
.	once	12	TRBV5-4	TRBJ1-2	TGTGCCAGCAGCTTGGATTCGGGTCGCTACACCTTC	CASSLDSGRYTF
.	.	14	TRBV21-1	TRBJ1-1	TGTGCCAGCAGGGATCGTAAAGGGAGGGAGAAAGCTTTCTTT	CASRDRKGREKAFF
.	once	14	TRBV9	TRBJ1-2	TGTGCCAGCAGCGGAGGCGGTATTAACTATGGCTACACCTTC	CASSGGGINYGYTF
TRBD1	.	16	TRBV5-6	TRBJ1-5	TGTGCCAGCAGCTTCACAGGGGGCGGGATCGCTCAGCCCCAGCATTTT	CASSFTGGGIAQPQHF
TRBD1	.	13	TRBV6-2/TRBV6-3	TRBJ2-7	TGTGCCAGCAGCCTCGGACAGGGTGATGTGCAGTACTTC	CASSLGQGDVQYF
.	.	16	TRBV6-6	TRBJ2-1	TGTGCCAGCAGTCCTTGGGCACATCAGACCACAGAGGAGCAGTTCTTC	CASSPWAHQTTEEQFF
TRBD2	.	14	TRBV2	TRBJ2-3	TGTGCCAGCAGTGGGCGGGGGAGCACAGATACGCAGTATTTT	CASSGRGSTDTQYF
TRBD1	.	15	TRBV10-3	TRBJ1-2	TGTGCCATCAGTGACCAAACCGGGACAGGCCGAGGCTACACCTTC	CAISDQTGTGRGYTF
TRBD2	once	17	TRBV25-1	TRBJ2-3	TGTGCCAGCAGTGTATCAGGACTAGCGGGGAGCACAGATACGCAGTATTTT	CASSVSGLAGSTDTQYF
.	.	14	TRBV24-1	TRBJ2-5	TGTGCCACCAGTGATACCTATGGAGGGGAGACCCAGTACTTC	CATSDTYGGETQYF
.	.	14	TRBV7-8	TRBJ1-2	TGTGCCAGCAGCCAGGACAGTTCTTTTAACCGCTACACCTTC	CASSQDSSFNRYTF
.	.	15	TRBV18	TRBJ2-2	TGTGCCAGCTCACCACAAACAGCCGACACCGGGGAGCTGTTTTTT	CASSPQTADTGELFF
TRBD1	.	15	TRBV30	TRBJ2-5	TGTGCCTGGAGTTCAAGTCGGACAGGCGGGCAGACCCAGTACTTC	CAWSSSRTGGQTQYF
.	.	16	TRBV5-6	TRBJ1-6	TGTGCCAGCAGCTTGGTGGGCACAGGTTCTAATTCACCCCTCCACTTT	CASSLVGTGSNSPLHF
TRBD1	.	14	TRBV30	TRBJ2-1	TGTGCCTGGAGTGTGGGGACAGGAAGGAATGAGCAGTTCTTC	CAWSVGTGRNEQFF
TRBD2	.	15	TRBV9	TRBJ2-3	TGTGCCAGCAGCGTCGGACTAGCGGGGACAGATACGCAGTATTTT	CASSVGLAGTDTQYF
TRBD2	.	15	TRBV7-7	TRBJ2-1	TGTGCTAGCAGCTTATCGAGCGGGGGGTGGAATGAGCAGTTCTTC	CASSLSSGGWNEQFF
TRBD1	.	14	TRBV30	TRBJ1-5	TGTGCCTGGGCCGGGACAGGGGTATTTCAGCCCCAGCATTTT	CAWAGTGVFQPQHF
TRBD1	.	13	TRBV18	TRBJ2-5	TGTGCCAGCTCACCAAGCAGGGGGGAGACCCAGTACTTC	CASSPSRGETQYF